Listed below are T cell receptor beta chains from one sample, sequenced in a study of blood T cell repertoires in COVID-19. Method: immunoSEQ multiplex PCR; TCRdb's copy keeps in-frame clones and lacks some. The sample comprises fewer than 400,000 clones, roughly 85% of which are singletons, and roughly 2% rests with the top ten. Input material: PBMCs or T cells enriched from blood (not recorded which). All receptors derive from a man aged 30 to 39 who had recovered from COVID-19. Each CDR3 is given with its conserved first and last residue. The D gene is left open where the match is weak. Part of the rows lack a size; the others show once, few, many or a class for expanded clones.

CDR3nt: TGTGCCAGCAGCGCCGAATGGACAGGGGGCCAAGAGCAGTTCTTC; CDR3aa: CASSAEWTGGQEQFF; v_gene: TRBV6-5; abundance: few; d_gene: TRBD1; j_gene: TRBJ2-1
CDR3nt: TGTGCCAGCAGCCCTAGGTGGGACAGCATGGGGGGCTACACCTTC; CDR3aa: CASSPRWDSMGGYTF; v_gene: TRBV7-8; abundance: -; d_gene: TRBD1; j_gene: TRBJ1-2
CDR3nt: TGTGCCAGCAGCTTAGACAGGGGCACTCATTCACCCCTCCACTTT; CDR3aa: CASSLDRGTHSPLHF; v_gene: TRBV6-5; abundance: few; d_gene: TRBD1; j_gene: TRBJ1-6
CDR3nt: TGTGCCAGCAGTTATGGGACAGGTCAGTTCTTC; CDR3aa: CASSYGTGQFF; v_gene: TRBV6-2/TRBV6-3; abundance: -; d_gene: TRBD1; j_gene: TRBJ2-1
CDR3nt: TGTGCCACCAGCAGAGACCCGCGGGGGGGTCAAGAGACCCAGTACTTC; CDR3aa: CATSRDPRGGQETQYF; v_gene: TRBV15; abundance: few; d_gene: TRBD2; j_gene: TRBJ2-5
CDR3nt: TGTGCCAGCAGCGCCACCGGGGCGTCGGGGGCCCAGCATTTT; CDR3aa: CASSATGASGAQHF; v_gene: TRBV9; abundance: -; d_gene: -; j_gene: TRBJ1-5
CDR3nt: TGTGCCAGCTCACCTTCAACTGAAGCTTTCTTT; CDR3aa: CASSPSTEAFF; v_gene: TRBV18; abundance: -; d_gene: -; j_gene: TRBJ1-1
CDR3nt: TGCGCCAGCAGCGACTTAGTCCAAGCTTTCTTT; CDR3aa: CASSDLVQAFF; v_gene: TRBV5-1; abundance: -; d_gene: -; j_gene: TRBJ1-1
CDR3nt: TGCAGCGTCAGAGGGGGGGGATCCTACACTGAAGCTTTCTTT; CDR3aa: CSVRGGGSYTEAFF; v_gene: TRBV29-1; abundance: -; d_gene: -; j_gene: TRBJ1-1
CDR3nt: TGTGCCAGCAGTATCGGGACACCGGCGGTGTCCCTCCACTTT; CDR3aa: CASSIGTPAVSLHF; v_gene: TRBV25-1; abundance: -; d_gene: -; j_gene: TRBJ1-6
CDR3nt: TGTGCCAGCACCCTACGAACCGAGTACACAGATACGCAGTATTTT; CDR3aa: CASTLRTEYTDTQYF; v_gene: TRBV5-6; abundance: -; d_gene: -; j_gene: TRBJ2-3
CDR3nt: TGTGCCAGTGGAGGGACAGCCGGGACTGAAGCTTTCTTT; CDR3aa: CASGGTAGTEAFF; v_gene: TRBV3-1/TRBV3-2; abundance: -; d_gene: TRBD1; j_gene: TRBJ1-1
CDR3nt: TGTGCCAGCAGCCCCTCGATACTCCAGGGCCCCGGGGAGCTGTTTTTT; CDR3aa: CASSPSILQGPGELFF; v_gene: TRBV3-1/TRBV3-2; abundance: -; d_gene: -; j_gene: TRBJ2-2
CDR3nt: TGTGCCAGCAGTAGAGACGGACAGACCTATAATTCACCCCTCCACTTT; CDR3aa: CASSRDGQTYNSPLHF; v_gene: TRBV6-2/TRBV6-3; abundance: -; d_gene: -; j_gene: TRBJ1-6
CDR3nt: TGCGCCAGCAGCTTACAGGTCATAAACACTGAAGCTTTCTTT; CDR3aa: CASSLQVINTEAFF; v_gene: TRBV5-1; abundance: -; d_gene: -; j_gene: TRBJ1-1
CDR3nt: TGTGCCAGCAGCGAACAGGGGGTCCGGTCACCCCTCCACTTT; CDR3aa: CASSEQGVRSPLHF; v_gene: TRBV9; abundance: -; d_gene: TRBD1; j_gene: TRBJ1-6
CDR3nt: TGCGCCAGCAGCCAAGAATCCTGGACTAGCGGGGGTGGGGCGCAGTATTTT; CDR3aa: CASSQESWTSGGGAQYF; v_gene: TRBV4-3; abundance: -; d_gene: TRBD2; j_gene: TRBJ2-3
CDR3nt: TGTGCCTGGTGGGGACAGGGGTCCGGAAACACCATATATTTT; CDR3aa: CAWWGQGSGNTIYF; v_gene: TRBV30; abundance: -; d_gene: TRBD1; j_gene: TRBJ1-3
CDR3nt: TGTGCCAGCAGAGTAGCGGGGGCTTATTCCTACGAGCAGTACTTC; CDR3aa: CASRVAGAYSYEQYF; v_gene: TRBV28; abundance: -; d_gene: TRBD2; j_gene: TRBJ2-7
CDR3nt: TGTGCCAGCAGTCCTACTTACTACAATGAGCAGTTCTTC; CDR3aa: CASSPTYYNEQFF; v_gene: TRBV6-5; abundance: -; d_gene: -; j_gene: TRBJ2-1
CDR3nt: TGTGCCAGCAGGGGGGGGTGGGGGATCTCCTACGAGCAGTACTTC; CDR3aa: CASRGGWGISYEQYF; v_gene: TRBV27; abundance: -; d_gene: TRBD2; j_gene: TRBJ2-7
CDR3nt: TGCAGCGTTGAAGGCGGCTGGGAGACCCAGTACTTC; CDR3aa: CSVEGGWETQYF; v_gene: TRBV29-1; abundance: -; d_gene: -; j_gene: TRBJ2-5
CDR3nt: TGTGCCTGGAATCACGGCCAGGGAGGCGAAAAACTGTTTTTT; CDR3aa: CAWNHGQGGEKLFF; v_gene: TRBV30; abundance: -; d_gene: -; j_gene: TRBJ1-4
CDR3nt: TGTGCCAGCTCCGCGGAGACCCAGTACTTC; CDR3aa: CASSAETQYF; v_gene: TRBV18; abundance: -; d_gene: -; j_gene: TRBJ2-5
CDR3nt: TGTGCCAGCAGCCCATCAGGGGGAGGTTGGGCTTTCTTT; CDR3aa: CASSPSGGGWAFF; v_gene: TRBV7-3; abundance: once; d_gene: TRBD1; j_gene: TRBJ1-1
CDR3nt: TGTGCCAGCAGTTACGGTAGAGGTCAGGAAAAACTGTTTTTT; CDR3aa: CASSYGRGQEKLFF; v_gene: TRBV6-5; abundance: -; d_gene: -; j_gene: TRBJ1-4
CDR3nt: TGTGCCAGCAGCCAAGGTGAGGACAATACACACTCTCAGCCCCAGCATTTT; CDR3aa: CASSQGEDNTHSQPQHF; v_gene: TRBV4-2; abundance: few; d_gene: -; j_gene: TRBJ1-5
CDR3nt: TGTGCCAGCAGGCCTAGCGGGGGGTCTTCCTACGAGCAGTACTTC; CDR3aa: CASRPSGGSSYEQYF; v_gene: TRBV27; abundance: once; d_gene: TRBD2; j_gene: TRBJ2-7
CDR3nt: TGTGCCAGCAGCTCAGGGGGATCCTATGGCTACACCTTC; CDR3aa: CASSSGGSYGYTF; v_gene: TRBV9; abundance: -; d_gene: TRBD1; j_gene: TRBJ1-2
CDR3nt: TGTGCCAGCAGCGTACCAGCCAGGGGGCTTGCAGATACGCAGTATTTT; CDR3aa: CASSVPARGLADTQYF; v_gene: TRBV9; abundance: -; d_gene: TRBD1; j_gene: TRBJ2-3
CDR3nt: TGTGCCAGCTTTAGCCGGGACAGGGTCGCCAATGAGCAGTTCTTC; CDR3aa: CASFSRDRVANEQFF; v_gene: TRBV28; abundance: few; d_gene: TRBD1; j_gene: TRBJ2-1
CDR3nt: TGTGCCAGCAGCTCGTGGACAGCCTTGGGCACAGATACGCAGTATTTT; CDR3aa: CASSSWTALGTDTQYF; v_gene: TRBV13; abundance: -; d_gene: -; j_gene: TRBJ2-3
CDR3nt: TGTGCCAGCAGCTGGGCCCACGGGGGGACTGGAAACACCATATATTTT; CDR3aa: CASSWAHGGTGNTIYF; v_gene: TRBV7-2; abundance: -; d_gene: -; j_gene: TRBJ1-3